The next 32 T cell receptor beta chains were all read from a single sample in a study of blood T cell repertoires in COVID-19. Here immunoSEQ multiplex PCR was the method, and the copy in TCRdb shows in-frame clones only, minus some. This table holds 85,000 to 100,000 clones, just over 85% found once. Sequencing used peripheral blood. Receptors originate from a man over 45 with COVID-19, enrolled during active disease.

Ten or more counts support this clone. This sequence joins TRBV7-9 and TRBJ2-1, with a weak D call TRBD1 (6 bases). Trimming pared 5 bases from V and 8 bases from J, leaving 13 bases between. This CDR3 spans 13 amino acids. Germline CDR1 and CDR2: SEHNR and FQNEAQ (reference sequence). The CDR3 loop reads CASSPTGFDEQFF. Here the CDR3 DNA reads TGTGCCAGCAGCCCAACAGGGTTCGATGAGCAGTTCTTC.

This clone was seen just once. V is TRBV6-5 and J is TRBJ1-3; D might be TRBD1 (5 bases). There are 14 residues in the CDR3. The germline V gene has CDR1 MNHEY and CDR2 SVGAGI. The V and J ends lost 6 bases and 0 bases respectively, with 9 bases between them. The CDR3 DNA is TGTGCCAGCAGACAGGTTGGCTCTGGAAACACCATATATTTT. Residues: CASRQVGSGNTIYF.

The gene calls are TRBV2 and TRBJ2-7; the D gene is possibly TRBD1 (5 bases). The CDR3 runs to 13 residues. V gave up 8 bases and J gave up 5 bases, with 16 bases separating them. The V gene's germline CDR1 is SNHLY and CDR2 FYNNEI. CDR3 region: CASYQAGLHEQYF. Written as DNA, the CDR3 is TGTGCCAGCTATCAGGCAGGGCTCCACGAGCAGTACTTC.

The chain has TRBV9 and TRBJ1-6; no firm D call. The CDR3 is 14 residues long. CDR1 is SGDLS and CDR2 is YYNGEE in the germline V gene. The germline V and J ends were trimmed by 0 bases and 8 bases, with 9 bases remaining between them. CDR3 amino acids: CASSVATVDSPLHF. The CDR3 nucleotides are TGTGCCAGCAGCGTAGCTACGGTGGATTCACCCCTCCACTTT. Supplemented by reference TRBV9 and TRBJ1-6, the full variable domain reads DSGVTQTPKHLITATGQRVTLRCSPRSGDLSVYWYQQSLDQGLQFLIQYYNGEERAKGNILERFSAQQFPDLHSELNLSSLELGDSALYFCASSVATVDSPLHFGNGTRLTVT.

The table lists this clone with a count of one. V usage is TRBV7-6 and J usage is TRBJ1-1; 8 nucleotides line up with TRBD1. V was clipped by 4 bases and J by 0 bases; unmatched bases: 7. The V gene's germline CDR1 is SGHVS and CDR2 FNYEAQ. The CDR3 runs 16 residues. Here the CDR3 reads CASSSRGQGMNTEAFF. As DNA, the CDR3 is TGTGCCAGCAGCTCGCGAGGACAGGGAATGAACACTGAAGCTTTCTTT.

The rearrangement links TRBV2 to TRBJ1-1; D unresolved. Per germline, CDR1 SNHLY and CDR2 FYNNEI. The CDR3 is made up of 15 amino acids. The V gene lost 1 base and the J gene lost 5 bases, with 14 bases spanning the gap. In DNA, the CDR3 is TGTGCCAGCAGTGAAGACTCGAATATCGGGACTGAAGCTTTCTTT. It specifies CASSEDSNIGTEAFF. The whole variable domain, filled in from reference TRBV2 and TRBJ1-1, reads EPEVTQTPSHQVTQMGQEVILRCVPISNHLYFYWYRQILGQKVEFLVSFYNNEISEKSEIFDDQFSVERPDGSNFTLKIRSTKLEDSAMYFCASSEDSNIGTEAFFGQGTRLTVV.

This chain links TRBV7-3 with TRBJ2-2; 9 bases line up with TRBD1. This CDR3 comprises 16 residues. The trim removed 4 bases at V and 5 bases at J, leaving 8 bases unmatched. CDR1 SGHTA and CDR2 FQGTGA come from the germline V gene. Here the CDR3 DNA reads TGTGCCAGCAGCTCCCCGGGACAGGGAAGAACCGGGGAGCTGTTTTTT. Protein sequence: CASSSPGQGRTGELFF.

The V call is TRBV11-2, the J call TRBJ2-2, with D possibly TRBD1 on 6 matching bases. Trimming pared 6 bases from V and 10 bases from J, leaving 15 bases between. CDR3 length: 13 residues. From germline, CDR1 is SGHAT and CDR2 FQNNGV. CDR3 nucleotides: TGTGCCAGCAGGCTACAGGGACGTAAGGAGCTGTTTTTT. Translated, it gives CASRLQGRKELFF.

The chain links TRBV5-1 to TRBJ1-1, with D perhaps matching TRBD1 (6 bases). The CDR3 contains 14 residues. V lost 1 base to trimming and J lost 2 bases, with 9 bases between them. Germline V gene lookup returns CDR1 SGHRS and CDR2 YFSETQ. The chain's CDR3 is CASSLLTGNTEAFF. As DNA, the CDR3 is TGCGCCAGCAGCTTGTTGACAGGAAACACTGAAGCTTTCTTT.

The V call is TRBV12-3 or TRBV12-4, the J call TRBJ1-1; TRBD1 matches at 8 bases. This CDR3 is 13 amino acids long. J gave up 11 bases and V 6 bases, and 11 bases lay outside the gene matches. CDR3 DNA: TGTGCCAGCAGCCTCCGCCAGGGGGCGCGCGCTTTCTTT. It yields the protein CASSLRQGARAFF.

The DNA of the CDR3 is TGTGCCAGCAGCCAACGGGGGGGGATAGCTTTCTTT. It translates to CASSQRGGIAFF. The chain combines TRBV3-1 (or the pseudogene TRBV3-2) with TRBJ1-1; possibly TRBD1 for D (5 bases). V lost 2 bases, J lost 10 bases, and 11 bases lay in between. This CDR3 comprises 12 residues. Germline V gene data show CDR1 as LGHDT and CDR2 as YNNKEL (reference sequence).

This clone was seen once. The chain has TRBV19 and TRBJ2-2, with D possibly matching TRBD1 (5 bases). Trimming removed 2 bases at V and 5 bases at J, with 9 bases between. Germline V CDR1 and CDR2: LNHDA, SQIVND (reference sequence). The CDR3 is 14 residues long. Here the CDR3 reads CASSIQGKTGELFF. The DNA of the CDR3 is TGTGCCAGTAGTATACAGGGAAAGACCGGGGAGCTGTTTTTT.

The rearrangement links TRBV28 to TRBJ2-3; 12 bases line up with TRBD2. Germline values: CDR1 MDHEN, CDR2 SYDVKM. Losses at the gene ends were 5 bases for V and 3 bases for J; bases not matched to a gene: 15. CDR3 length: 19 amino acids. This CDR3 is CASSPNMRLAGARTDTQYF. The DNA for the CDR3 is TGTGCCAGCAGTCCCAACATGAGACTAGCGGGGGCACGGACAGATACGCAGTATTTT.

This chain connects TRBV12-3 or TRBV12-4 to TRBJ2-3; no clear D. The CDR3 covers 12 residues. V was pared by 8 bases and J by 1 base, with 7 bases between. Here the CDR3 DNA reads TGTGCCAGCTTCCGGGGCACAGATACGCAGTATTTT. Translating gives CASFRGTDTQYF.

This chain links TRBV6-2 or TRBV6-3 with TRBJ2-7, with D unclear. This CDR3 comprises 14 residues. Germline V gene sequence: CDR1 MNHEY, CDR2 SVGEGT. The ends were cut back, 0 bases at V and 3 bases at J, with 9 bases in the middle. CDR3: CASSYSRQSYEQYF. The DNA of the CDR3 is TGTGCCAGCAGTTACTCGAGGCAGAGCTACGAGCAGTACTTC.

The CDR3 sequence: CASSQDPGVYYEQYF. The DNA of the CDR3 is TGCGCCAGCAGCCAAGATCCGGGGGTGTATTACGAGCAGTACTTC. The J gene is TRBJ2-7, the V gene TRBV4-1; tentatively, D is TRBD2 (6 bases). Trimming took 0 bases from V and 4 from J, leaving 13 bases between them. Germline-derived CDR1 and CDR2 are MGHRA and YSYEKL. The CDR3 is made up of 15 amino acids.

The rearrangement links TRBV5-1 to TRBJ1-2, with 10 bases lining up with TRBD1. CDR3 length equals 17 residues. Per germline, CDR1 SGHRS and CDR2 YFSETQ. Unmatched junction bases numbered 7, after V lost 2 bases and J lost 0 bases. CDR3 DNA sequence: TGCGCCAGCAGCTTAATGCGACAGGGGGCCGCTAACTATGGCTACACCTTC. This translates into CASSLMRQGAANYGYTF.

The table lists this clone with a count of one. The chain joins TRBV7-3 to TRBJ2-2; maybe TRBD1 (5 bases). Looked up from germline, CDR1 is SGHTA and CDR2 is FQGTGA. The CDR3 spans 16 residues. Trimming took 5 bases from V and 5 from J, leaving 18 bases between them. The CDR3 loop is CASSPGWGAGTGELFF. The DNA of the CDR3 is TGTGCCAGCAGCCCTGGGTGGGGCGCTGGGACCGGGGAGCTGTTTTTT.

The chain joins TRBV24-1 to TRBJ2-2; no clear D gene. The CDR3 is 16 residues long. Germline V gene data show CDR1 as KGHDR and CDR2 as SFDVKD. V was cut by 0 bases and J by 2 bases, with 9 bases left in between. The CDR3 loop is CATSDLPTLNTGELFF. CDR3 nucleotides: TGTGCCACCAGTGATTTGCCGACACTTAACACCGGGGAGCTGTTTTTT.

V usage is TRBV7-8 and J usage is TRBJ2-3, with 10 bases lining up with TRBD1. Unmatched junction bases numbered 11, after V lost 5 bases and J lost 3 bases. Germline values: CDR1 SGHVS, CDR2 FQNEAQ. The CDR3 contains 17 residues. The CDR3 reads CASSIPWTGGATDTQYF. CDR3 coding DNA: TGTGCCAGCAGCATACCCTGGACAGGGGGTGCGACAGATACGCAGTATTTT.

This clone was detected only a few times. The V call is TRBV12-5, the J call TRBJ1-2; 9 bases agree with TRBD1. The CDR3 consists of 19 residues. CDR1 and CDR2 from the germline V gene are LGHNT and FRNRAP. J was trimmed by 4 bases and V by 1 base; bases with no gene match: 16. The CDR3 is CASGLDKDRGLSLLYGYTF. As DNA, the CDR3 is TGTGCTAGTGGTTTGGACAAGGACAGGGGTCTATCTTTGCTCTATGGCTACACCTTC.

V gene TRBV9 combines with J gene TRBJ2-1, with no clear D. V was trimmed by 3 bases and J by 3 bases, leaving 13 bases between them. The CDR3 totals 15 residues. Germline V gene lookup returns CDR1 SGDLS and CDR2 YYNGEE. DNA for the CDR3: TGTGCCAGCAGCGCGACTGCAACCCTCTACAATGAGCAGTTCTTC. This encodes CASSATATLYNEQFF.

The chain employs TRBV2 and TRBJ2-5; no definite D call. CDR3 length equals 14 residues. Germline assignment: CDR1 SNHLY and CDR2 FYNNEI. The ends were cut back, 0 bases at V and 2 bases at J, with 7 bases in the middle. CDR3 protein: CASSEARQQETQYF. The CDR3 DNA is TGTGCCAGCAGTGAAGCGAGGCAACAAGAGACCCAGTACTTC.

For the CDR3, the DNA is TGTGCCAGCTCACGTCTCACGCGGGGGACCGGGGAGCTGTTTTTT. Protein sequence: CASSRLTRGTGELFF. The rearrangement uses TRBV18 and TRBJ2-2, with 7 bases identical to TRBD2. Germline trimming cut 4 bases from V and 5 bases from J; bases unmatched to any gene: 7. Germline V gives CDR1 KGHSH, CDR2 LQKENI. The CDR3 is 15 amino acids.

This clone was seen more than once but under ten times. The gene calls are TRBV4-2 and TRBJ1-1; D is possibly TRBD1 (6 bases). The CDR3 covers 13 residues. Germline V gives CDR1 LGHNA, CDR2 YNFKEQ. The germline V and J ends were trimmed by 3 bases and 3 bases, with 8 bases remaining between them. CDR3 nucleotides: TGTGCCAGCAGCCAGGGGGCGTACACTGAAGCTTTCTTT. It codes for CASSQGAYTEAFF.

The chain joins TRBV28 to TRBJ2-1; 10 nucleotides agree with TRBD2. The length of the CDR3 is 14 residues. The germline V gene has CDR1 MDHEN and CDR2 SYDVKM. Germline trimming cut 5 bases from V and 7 bases from J; bases unmatched to any gene: 5. The CDR3 sequence: CASSPPSGGNEQFF. The CDR3 DNA sequence: TGTGCCAGCAGTCCCCCTAGCGGGGGAAATGAGCAGTTCTTC.

This clone was detected once. The gene calls are TRBV25-1 and TRBJ2-5; 9 nucleotides agree with TRBD1. J gave up 5 bases and V 5 bases, and 15 bases lay outside the gene matches. This CDR3 is 17 amino acids long. Looked up from germline, CDR1 is MGHDK and CDR2 is SYGVNS. The CDR3 protein is CASSPQGAAINLETQYF. The DNA of the CDR3 is TGTGCCAGCAGTCCACAGGGGGCAGCCATTAACCTGGAGACCCAGTACTTC.

The chain couples TRBV5-1 to TRBJ2-3; 9 bases are shared with TRBD2. J was trimmed by 0 bases and V by 4 bases; bases with no gene match: 12. Germline-derived CDR1 and CDR2 are SGHRS and YFSETQ. The length of the CDR3 is 18 residues. The CDR3 DNA reads as TGCGCCAGCAGCAGAGAAGTAGCGGGGGCCCTTAGCACAGATACGCAGTATTTT. This encodes CASSREVAGALSTDTQYF.

The V and J genes are TRBV4-1 and TRBJ1-1, with D possibly TRBD1 on 5 matching bases. Trimming cost V 3 bases and J 3 bases, with 8 bases left between them. Germline values: CDR1 MGHRA, CDR2 YSYEKL. The CDR3 length is 13 residues. CDR3 DNA sequence: TGCGCCAGCAGCCAGCAAGGGGACACTGAAGCTTTCTTT. As protein: CASSQQGDTEAFF.

This chain links TRBV6-5 with TRBJ1-5; D is possibly TRBD1 (5 bases). Trimming took off 4 bases at V and 9 bases at J, with 16 bases between the two ends. The CDR3 covers 14 residues. Germline assignment: CDR1 MNHEY and CDR2 SVGAGI. For the CDR3, the DNA is TGTGCCAGCAGTTTGCAGTGGGGGGATCGGCCCCAGCATTTT. Its protein is CASSLQWGDRPQHF.

This clone came up a few times. The rearrangement links TRBV4-1 to TRBJ2-5; TRBD2 is a possible D gene (5 bases). The germline V gene has CDR1 MGHRA and CDR2 YSYEKL. Between the trimmed V and J ends, which lost 6 bases and 5 bases, there was a span of 13 bases. This CDR3 is 13 amino acids long. The CDR3 DNA reads as TGCGCCAGCAGAATGAGCCCGGGGGAGACCCAGTACTTC. It codes for CASRMSPGETQYF.

The gene calls are TRBV5-5 and TRBJ2-7; D remains ambiguous. Germline CDR1 SGHKS, CDR2 YYEKEE (reference sequence). The CDR3 is made up of 18 amino acids. Trimming shortened V by 1 base and J by 3 bases, and 23 bases separated the two germline ends. This chain's CDR3 is CASSLIYTEYLSGYEQYF. The CDR3 bases are TGTGCCAGCAGCTTGATCTACACGGAATACTTATCGGGCTACGAGCAGTACTTC.